These 14 T cell receptor beta chains share one sample of origin, sequenced in a study of radiation and T cells in renal cell carcinoma. Time point in this sample: blood 2 weeks post-SBRT. As to treatment: 15 Gy SBRT to primary tumor, nephrectomy 4 weeks later. Repertoires were generated with immunoSEQ multiplex PCR, while TCRdb's copy carries only in-frame clones and drops some. This sample yields roughly 130,000 clones, of which over 75% are seen a single time; approximately 2% belongs to the top ten. The specimen comprised blood, sampled from a patient whose treatment included radiotherapy and nephrectomy. The receptors stem from a woman between 55 and 75 years old with renal cell carcinoma.

This clone came up a few times. The chain couples TRBV7-2 to TRBJ1-1; unclear D gene. Trimming pared 3 bases from V and 0 bases from J, leaving 11 bases between. Looked up from germline, CDR1 is SGHTA and CDR2 is FQGNSA. The CDR3 runs 15 residues. In nucleotides, the CDR3 is TGTGCCAGCAGCTTTCCGACCTACATGAACACTGAAGCTTTCTTT. Translation gives CASSFPTYMNTEAFF. The complete variable domain, with remaining parts taken from reference TRBV7-2 and TRBJ1-1, reads GAGVSQSPSNKVTEKGKDVELRCDPISGHTALYWYRQSLGQGLEFLIYFQGNSAPDKSGLPSDRFSAERTGGSVSTLTIQRTQQEDSAVYLCASSFPTYMNTEAFFGQGTRLTVV.

The chain joins TRBV6-5 to TRBJ1-1; D not resolved. CDR1 and CDR2 (germline): MNHEY, SVGAGI. The V gene lost 2 bases and the J gene lost 6 bases, with 13 bases spanning the gap. The CDR3 length is 14 residues. CDR3 nucleotides: TGTGCCAGCAGTTACGAGCCGGGATCGGCTGAAGCTTTCTTT. Translation: CASSYEPGSAEAFF.

The rearrangement joins TRBV19 to TRBJ2-5; the D gene is possibly TRBD1 (6 bases). V was cut by 4 bases and J by 1 base, with 13 bases left in between. Germline CDR1 is LNHDA and CDR2 is SQIVND (reference sequence). The CDR3 covers 15 residues. The CDR3 reads CASSKGGQSQETQYF. In nucleotides, the CDR3 is TGTGCCAGTAGTAAAGGGGGTCAGAGCCAAGAGACCCAGTACTTC. Looking up the rest from reference TRBV19 and TRBJ2-5 gives the full variable domain: DGGITQSPKYLFRKEGQNVTLSCEQNLNHDAMYWYRQDPGQGLRLIYYSQIVNDFQKGDIAEGYSVSREKKESFPLTVTSAQKNPTAFYLCASSKGGQSQETQYFGPGTRLLVL.

V gene TRBV7-3 combines with J gene TRBJ1-2, with 8 bases fitting TRBD1. The CDR3 covers 14 residues. The germline gives CDR1 SGHTA, CDR2 FQGTGA. J was trimmed by 6 bases and V by 5 bases; bases with no gene match: 8. In DNA form, the CDR3 reads TGTGCCAGCAGCCTGGCAGGGGGCAAAGATGGCTACACCTTC. Translation: CASSLAGGKDGYTF.

The chain carries TRBV11-2 and TRBJ1-3; D may be TRBD1 (5 bases). The CDR3 sequence is 15 residues long. Trimming took off 5 bases at V and 5 bases at J, with 16 bases between the two ends. Per the germline V gene, CDR1 is SGHAT and CDR2 is FQNNGV. CDR3 protein: CASSPLNGGRNTIYF. CDR3 nucleotides: TGTGCCAGCAGCCCCCTGAACGGGGGGAGAAACACCATATATTTT.

Notes on this clone: A read error may produce the germline difference seen at one junction end. The chain is built from TRBV2 and TRBJ1-2; 7 bases line up with TRBD1. The CDR3 is made up of 12 amino acids. Germline CDR1 is SNHLY and CDR2 is FYNNEI. Here the CDR3 DNA reads TGTGCCAGCCGTTGGACAGGCGAAGAGGTAGCCTTC. This sequence encodes CASRWTGEEVAF.

The chain recombines TRBV5-4 with TRBJ2-3; 11 bases are shared with TRBD1. Germline lookup yields CDR1 SGHNT and CDR2 YYREEE (reference sequence). The CDR3 loop spans 15 amino acids. V lost 4 bases and J lost 5; bases outside the gene matches: 6. Here the CDR3 reads CASSQGQGVIDTQYF. In nucleotides, the CDR3 is TGTGCCAGCAGCCAGGGACAGGGGGTAATAGATACGCAGTATTTT.

This clone was recorded only once. This chain connects TRBV4-3 to TRBJ2-2, with D unclear. The V gene's germline CDR1 is LGHNA and CDR2 YSLEER. The CDR3 runs to 15 residues. Trimming removed 0 bases at V and 2 bases at J, with 7 bases between. The CDR3 DNA is TGCGCCAGCAGCCAAGATCGGAAAAACACCGGGGAGCTGTTTTTT. It encodes CASSQDRKNTGELFF.

This clone was detected a few times. For the CDR3, the DNA is TGTGCCAGCAGTTACCACGGGGGGCGGGCTCCTGAAGCTTTCTTT. Protein product: CASSYHGGRAPEAFF. This chain uses TRBV6-5 with TRBJ1-1, with a weak D call TRBD1 (6 bases). CDR1 is MNHEY, CDR2 SVGAGI, per germline. The V gene lost 2 bases and the J gene lost 6 bases, with 16 bases spanning the gap. The CDR3 is 15 residues long.

The gene calls are TRBV29-1 and TRBJ2-7; D gene uncertain. The length of the CDR3 is 10 residues. The germline gives CDR1 SQVTM, CDR2 ANQGSEA. With 4 bases removed from V and 5 bases from J, the gap between germline ends came to 6 bases. Here the CDR3 reads CSVGAHEQYF. The CDR3 DNA sequence: TGCAGCGTTGGGGCACACGAGCAGTACTTC.

This chain connects TRBV18 to TRBJ1-1, with 9 bases that match TRBD1. V shed 3 bases and J 1 base; nucleotides not matched to a gene: 6. The germline gives CDR1 KGHSH, CDR2 LQKENI. This CDR3 has 16 amino acids. CDR3 amino acids: CASSPLGTGKNTEAFF. In nucleotides, the CDR3 is TGTGCCAGCTCACCCCTCGGGACAGGGAAGAACACTGAAGCTTTCTTT.

This chain uses TRBV27 with TRBJ2-2, with 8 bases that match TRBD1. The CDR3 runs 18 residues. The V segment lost 1 base and the J segment 3 bases; nucleotides outside the gene matches: 10. CDR1 MNHEY and CDR2 SMNVEV come from the germline V gene (reference sequence). This CDR3 reads CASSLFVRETGDTGELFF. The CDR3 bases are TGTGCCAGCAGTTTATTCGTTAGAGAGACAGGGGACACCGGGGAGCTGTTTTTT.

The V and J genes are TRBV19 and TRBJ1-1, with D unresolved. This CDR3 is 13 amino acids long. In germline, CDR1 is LNHDA, CDR2 SQIVND (reference sequence). V gave up 4 bases and J gave up 4 bases, with 10 bases separating them. CDR3 in amino acids: CASSTRISTEAFF. DNA of the CDR3: TGTGCCAGTAGTACCCGGATCAGCACTGAAGCTTTCTTT.

The chain uses TRBV7-3 and TRBJ2-7; 7 bases map to TRBD2. V lost 0 bases to trimming and J lost 2 bases; unmatched junction nucleotides: 1. The CDR3 runs to 14 residues. CDR1 is SGHTA and CDR2 is FQGTGA in the germline V gene. The CDR3 is CASSLTSGPYEQYF. The CDR3 nucleotides read TGTGCCAGCAGCTTAACTAGCGGGCCCTACGAGCAGTACTTC. The full variable domain, with the rest looked up from reference TRBV7-3 and TRBJ2-7, is GAGVSQTPSNKVTEKGKYVELRCDPISGHTALYWYRQSLGQGPEFLIYFQGTGAADDSGLPNDRFFAVRPEGSVSTLKIQRTERGDSAVYLCASSLTSGPYEQYFGPGTRLTVT.